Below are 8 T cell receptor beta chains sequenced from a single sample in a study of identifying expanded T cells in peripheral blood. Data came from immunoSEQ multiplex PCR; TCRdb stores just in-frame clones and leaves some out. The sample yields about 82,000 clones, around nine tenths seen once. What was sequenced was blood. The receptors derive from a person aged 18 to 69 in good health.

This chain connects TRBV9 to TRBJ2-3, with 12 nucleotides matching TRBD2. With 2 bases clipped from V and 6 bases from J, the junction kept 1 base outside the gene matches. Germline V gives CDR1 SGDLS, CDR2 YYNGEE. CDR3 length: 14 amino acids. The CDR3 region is CASSVLAGGDTQYF. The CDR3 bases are TGTGCCAGCAGCGTCCTAGCGGGAGGGGATACGCAGTATTTT.

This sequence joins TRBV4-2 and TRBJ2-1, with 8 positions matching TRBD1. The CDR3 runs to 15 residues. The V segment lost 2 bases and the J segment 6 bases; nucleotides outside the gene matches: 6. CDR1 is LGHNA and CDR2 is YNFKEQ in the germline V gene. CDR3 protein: CASSQRGQVSNEQFF. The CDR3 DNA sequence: TGTGCCAGCAGCCAAAGGGGACAGGTATCCAATGAGCAGTTCTTC.

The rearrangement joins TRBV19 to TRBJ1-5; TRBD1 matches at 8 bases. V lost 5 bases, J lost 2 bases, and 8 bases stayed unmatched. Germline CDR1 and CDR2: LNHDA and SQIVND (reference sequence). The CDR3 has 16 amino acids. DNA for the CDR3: TGTGCCAGTAGTGCTAGGACAGGGAACCGCAATCAGCCCCAGCATTTT. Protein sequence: CASSARTGNRNQPQHF. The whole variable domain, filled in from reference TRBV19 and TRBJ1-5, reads DGGITQSPKYLFRKEGQNVTLSCEQNLNHDAMYWYRQDPGQGLRLIYYSQIVNDFQKGDIAEGYSVSREKKESFPLTVTSAQKNPTAFYLCASSARTGNRNQPQHFGDGTRLSIL.

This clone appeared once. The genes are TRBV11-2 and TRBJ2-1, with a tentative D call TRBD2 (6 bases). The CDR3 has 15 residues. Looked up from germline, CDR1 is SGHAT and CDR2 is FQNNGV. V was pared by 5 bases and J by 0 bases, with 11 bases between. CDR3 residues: CASSRDSSSYNEQFF. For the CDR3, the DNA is TGTGCCAGCAGCCGGGACTCAAGCTCCTACAATGAGCAGTTCTTC.

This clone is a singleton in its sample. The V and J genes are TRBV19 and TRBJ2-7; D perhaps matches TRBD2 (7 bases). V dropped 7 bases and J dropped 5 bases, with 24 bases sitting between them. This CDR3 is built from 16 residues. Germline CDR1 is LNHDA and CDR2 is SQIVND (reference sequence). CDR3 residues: CASTPKGGVPGNEQYF. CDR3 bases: TGTGCCAGTACCCCCAAGGGGGGGGTTCCAGGGAACGAGCAGTACTTC.

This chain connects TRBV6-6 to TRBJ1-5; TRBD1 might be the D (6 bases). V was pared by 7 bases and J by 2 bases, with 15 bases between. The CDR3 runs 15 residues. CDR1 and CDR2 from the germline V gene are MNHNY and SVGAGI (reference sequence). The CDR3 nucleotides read TGTGCCAGCACCAATAGGGGGGGTGGCAATCAGCCCCAGCATTTT. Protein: CASTNRGGGNQPQHF.

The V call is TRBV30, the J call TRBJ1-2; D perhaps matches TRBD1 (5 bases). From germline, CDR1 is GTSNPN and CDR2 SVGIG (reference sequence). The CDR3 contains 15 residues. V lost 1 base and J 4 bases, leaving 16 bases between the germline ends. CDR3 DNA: TGTGCCTGGAGTGCCTGGGGGAGGGCTGCCTATGGCTACACCTTC. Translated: CAWSAWGRAAYGYTF.

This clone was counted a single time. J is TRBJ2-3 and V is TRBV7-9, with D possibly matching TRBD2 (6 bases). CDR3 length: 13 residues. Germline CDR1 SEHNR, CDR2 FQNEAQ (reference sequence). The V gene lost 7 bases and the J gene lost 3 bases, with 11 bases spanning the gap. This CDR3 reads CASIPGRTDTQYF. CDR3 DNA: TGTGCCAGCATTCCTGGGAGGACAGATACGCAGTATTTT.